The 14 T cell receptor beta chains reported below all come from one sample, sequenced in a study of blood T cell repertoires in COVID-19. Produced via immunoSEQ multiplex PCR; TCRdb's table is partial and in-frame only. The table includes 250,000 or so clones, approximately 84% detected once. The sequencing input was peripheral blood. The receptor source for this set is a man in his forties or fifties with acute or convalescent COVID-19.

The genes are TRBV6-2 or TRBV6-3 and TRBJ1-1; possibly TRBD1 for D (5 bases). The CDR3 length is 14 residues. V gave up 4 bases and J gave up 11 bases, with 20 bases separating them. The germline gives CDR1 MNHEY, CDR2 SVGEGT. Written as DNA, the CDR3 is TGTGCCAGCAGTTCCTTCTACGGGGGTCTATCCGCTTTCTTT. This encodes CASSSFYGGLSAFF.

This clone has only a few counts. The J gene is TRBJ2-1, the V gene TRBV7-6; 10 nucleotides agree with TRBD2. Germline-derived CDR1 and CDR2 are SGHVS and FNYEAQ. CDR3 size: 15 residues. With V trimmed by 5 bases and J by 2 bases, 3 bases remained unmatched. The CDR3 is CASSLSGGPYNEQFF. CDR3 nucleotide sequence: TGTGCCAGCAGCCTTAGCGGGGGGCCCTACAATGAGCAGTTCTTC.

The CDR3 loop reads CASKRTRQFF. CDR3 DNA sequence: TGTGCCAGCAAGCGGACTAGGCAGTTCTTC. The chain links TRBV12-3 or TRBV12-4 to TRBJ2-1; TRBD2 matches at 7 bases. CDR3 length equals 10 residues. Trimming removed 7 bases from V and 12 bases from J; junction bases left unmatched: 3.

A few counts support this clone. The chain is built from TRBV5-5 and TRBJ2-7; TRBD2 agrees at 8 bases. There are 15 residues in the CDR3. Germline V gives CDR1 SGHKS, CDR2 YYEKEE (reference sequence). V was clipped by 4 bases and J by 0 bases; unmatched bases: 6. The CDR3 DNA follows: TGTGCCAGCAGCCGACTAGCGCCTAGCTCCTACGAGCAGTACTTC. Encoded protein: CASSRLAPSSYEQYF. The whole variable domain, remainder taken from reference TRBV5-5 and TRBJ2-7, is DAGVTQSPTHLIKTRGQQVTLRCSPISGHKSVSWYQQVLGQGPQFIFQYYEKEERGRGNFPDRFSARQFPNYSSELNVNALLLGDSALYLCASSRLAPSSYEQYFGPGTRLTVT.

The V and J genes are TRBV9 and TRBJ2-7; weak D call: TRBD1 (6 bases). The germline CDR1 and CDR2 sequences are SGDLS and YYNGEE. The CDR3 runs 13 residues. V lost 7 bases and J lost 6, with 17 bases in between. This chain's CDR3 is CASSATGWAEQYF. The CDR3 DNA reads TGTGCCAGCTCGGCCACAGGGTGGGCCGAGCAGTACTTC.

The chain employs TRBV28 and TRBJ1-5; the D gene is possibly TRBD1 (6 bases). This CDR3 is built from 15 residues. Trimming took off 2 bases at V and 3 bases at J, with 11 bases between the two ends. Germline CDR1 MDHEN, CDR2 SYDVKM. The CDR3 is CASSLIDRINQPQHF. CDR3 nucleotides: TGTGCCAGCAGTTTAATTGACAGGATCAATCAGCCCCAGCATTTT. Using reference TRBV28 and TRBJ1-5 for the parts outside the CDR3, the full variable domain is DVKVTQSSRYLVKRTGEKVFLECVQDMDHENMFWYRQDPGLGLRLIYFSYDVKMKEKGDIPEGYSVSREKKERFSLILESASTNQTSMYLCASSLIDRINQPQHFGDGTRLSIL.

V and J are TRBV5-4 and TRBJ2-3, with 7 bases fitting TRBD2. Germline CDR1 reads SGHNT; CDR2 reads YYREEE (reference sequence). V was pared by 4 bases and J by 5 bases, with 13 bases of the junction left unmatched. There are 16 residues in the CDR3. CDR3 sequence reads: CASSPSGGRVKDTQYF. The CDR3 coding sequence is TGTGCCAGCAGCCCGTCCGGCGGGAGAGTCAAAGATACGCAGTATTTT. The full variable domain, with the rest looked up from reference TRBV5-4 and TRBJ2-3, is ETGVTQSPTHLIKTRGQQVTLRCSSQSGHNTVSWYQQALGQGPQFIFQYYREEENGRGNFPPRFSGLQFPNYSSELNVNALELDDSALYLCASSPSGGRVKDTQYFGPGTRLTVL.

The chain joins TRBV5-4 to TRBJ2-1, with 8 bases lining up with TRBD2. J gave up 2 bases and V 5 bases, and 3 bases lay outside the gene matches. Germline CDR1 SGHNT, CDR2 YYREEE (reference sequence). The CDR3 covers 14 residues. The DNA of the CDR3 is TGTGCCAGCAGAGCGGGAGACACCTACAATGAGCAGTTCTTC. This gives the protein CASRAGDTYNEQFF.

The rearrangement uses TRBV21-1 and TRBJ1-5. TRBV21-1 is recorded as a pseudogene. The CDR3 spans 20 residues. This chain's CDR3 is CASSKFNWRGRRYSNQPQHF. CDR3 coding DNA: TGTGCCAGCAGCAAGTTTAATTGGAGGGGACGTCGTTATAGCAATCAGCCCCAGCATTTT.

The genes are TRBV19 and TRBJ1-3; D call uncertain. CDR3 size: 14 residues. CDR1 and CDR2 (germline): LNHDA, SQIVND (reference sequence). The ends were cut back, 3 bases at V and 3 bases at J, with 9 bases in the middle. The DNA of the CDR3 is TGTGCCAGTAGTATCTTCCAGGATGGAAACACCATATATTTT. It is translated as CASSIFQDGNTIYF. Full variable domain (missing parts from reference TRBV19 and TRBJ1-3): DGGITQSPKYLFRKEGQNVTLSCEQNLNHDAMYWYRQDPGQGLRLIYYSQIVNDFQKGDIAEGYSVSREKKESFPLTVTSAQKNPTAFYLCASSIFQDGNTIYFGEGSWLTVV.

V and J are TRBV19 and TRBJ1-2; tentatively, D is TRBD1 (5 bases). Germline assignment: CDR1 LNHDA and CDR2 SQIVND (reference sequence). The CDR3 has 15 residues. The V end lost 0 bases, the J end lost 2 bases, and 10 bases lay between the germline ends. The CDR3 spells CASSIDLGPNYGYTF. The CDR3 coding sequence is TGTGCCAGTAGTATAGATCTGGGGCCCAACTATGGCTACACCTTC.

This clone has only one observation. This sequence joins TRBV19 and TRBJ1-6; D is undetermined. This CDR3 has 15 amino acids. The ends were cut back, 5 bases at V and 10 bases at J, with 18 bases in the middle. Germline CDR1 reads LNHDA; CDR2 reads SQIVND (reference sequence). CDR3 DNA sequence: TGTGCCAGTAGTCCCAGACCGGGGATCAAATCACCCCTCCACTTT. It is translated as CASSPRPGIKSPLHF. Together with reference TRBV19 and TRBJ1-6, the CDR3 gives the full variable domain: DGGITQSPKYLFRKEGQNVTLSCEQNLNHDAMYWYRQDPGQGLRLIYYSQIVNDFQKGDIAEGYSVSREKKESFPLTVTSAQKNPTAFYLCASSPRPGIKSPLHFGNGTRLTVT.

The chain recombines TRBV6-5 with TRBJ2-7; possible D gene TRBD2, 6 bases. CDR1 and CDR2 from the germline V gene are MNHEY and SVGAGI. This CDR3 has 14 residues. V was pared by 11 bases and J by 3 bases, with 20 bases between. As DNA, the CDR3 is TGTGCCTCCAGGGCCGGGGGTTTCTACTACGAGCAGTACTTC. The encoded protein is CASRAGGFYYEQYF.

This chain uses TRBV24-1 with TRBJ2-1; the match to TRBD2 covers 12 bases. CDR1 is KGHDR and CDR2 is SFDVKD in the germline V gene. The CDR3 totals 15 residues. V lost 7 bases to trimming and J lost 7 bases; unmatched junction nucleotides: 7. CDR3 bases: TGTGCCACCAGCGTCACCGGACTAGCGGGGAATGAGCAGTTCTTC. Its translation: CATSVTGLAGNEQFF.